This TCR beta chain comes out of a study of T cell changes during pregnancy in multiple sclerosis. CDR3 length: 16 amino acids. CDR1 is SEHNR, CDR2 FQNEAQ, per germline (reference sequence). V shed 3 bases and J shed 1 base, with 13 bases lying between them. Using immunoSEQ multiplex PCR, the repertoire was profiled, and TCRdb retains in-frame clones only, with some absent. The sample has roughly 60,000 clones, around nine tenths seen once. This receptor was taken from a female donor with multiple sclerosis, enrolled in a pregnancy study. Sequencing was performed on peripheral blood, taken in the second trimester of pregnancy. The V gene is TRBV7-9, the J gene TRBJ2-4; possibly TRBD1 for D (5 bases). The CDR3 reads CASSLGSGWAKNIQYF. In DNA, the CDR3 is TGTGCCAGCAGCTTGGGGTCAGGGTGGGCCAAAAACATTCAGTACTTC.